A single sample gave rise to the 15 T cell receptor beta chains below, sequenced in a study of blood T cell repertoires in COVID-19 (dated by TCRdb to 2020 to 2021). Receptor libraries were prepared by the immunoSEQ multiplex PCR assay. What TCRdb holds here is the immuneACCESS table cut down to in-frame rearrangements. Part of the clones is not present; checked against another copy, under half of the missing clones reflect an unresolved V gene, and the others are unexplained. The sample records approximately 110,000 clones, less than 85% of which are singletons. Of the sample, roughly 0.86% is held by the ten largest clones. Sequencing was done on a sample of peripheral blood. The receptors here all came from a human donor with acute or convalescent COVID-19. The donor label of this sample is uncertain.

This rearrangement joins TRBV5-1 to TRBJ2-1; D perhaps matches TRBD1 (6 bases). The CDR3 contains 15 residues. CDR1 and CDR2 (germline): SGHRS, YFSETQ. The ends were cut back, 3 bases at V and 1 base at J, with 11 bases in the middle. The CDR3 is CASSSPGQSYNEQFF. In DNA, the CDR3 is TGCGCCAGCAGCTCGCCAGGACAGTCCTACAATGAGCAGTTCTTC. Full variable domain (missing parts from reference TRBV5-1 and TRBJ2-1): KAGVTQTPRYLIKTRGQQVTLSCSPISGHRSVSWYQQTPGQGLQFLFEYFSETQRNKGNFPGRFSGRQFSNSRSEMNVSTLELGDSALYLCASSSPGQSYNEQFFGPGTRLTVL.

The V gene is TRBV12-3 or TRBV12-4, the J gene TRBJ1-5, with 7 bases lining up with TRBD1. Trimming cost V 7 bases and J 6 bases; bases outside gene matches: 6. This CDR3 spans 13 amino acids. The CDR3 bases are TGTGCCAGCAATGACAGGGAGGCTCAGCCCCAGCATTTT. It is translated as CASNDREAQPQHF.

The sample holds one count of this clone. The V call is TRBV4-1, the J call TRBJ2-7; possibly TRBD1 for D (6 bases). The germline V and J ends were trimmed by 8 bases and 5 bases, with 19 bases remaining between them. The CDR3 runs to 14 residues. Germline lookup yields CDR1 MGHRA and CDR2 YSYEKL. The CDR3, as DNA: TGCGCCAGCCGAGTGGGAACAGGGCAACACGAGCAGTACTTC. This encodes CASRVGTGQHEQYF.

The CDR3 nucleotides are TGTGCCAGCAGCCCAGTTGGGGGGAATGAGCAGTTCTTC. Translating it yields CASSPVGGNEQFF. The V and J genes are TRBV11-3 and TRBJ2-1; TRBD2 is a possible D gene (6 bases). Germline V gene data show CDR1 as SGHNT and CDR2 as YENEEA. This CDR3 spans 13 amino acids. The V end lost 5 bases, the J end lost 7 bases, and 12 bases lay between the germline ends.

The table lists this clone with a few counts. V gene TRBV2 combines with J gene TRBJ2-3, with D perhaps TRBD2 (5 bases). This CDR3 has 14 residues. Between the trimmed V and J ends, which lost 3 bases and 5 bases, there was a span of 12 bases. The germline V gene encodes CDR1 SNHLY and CDR2 FYNNEI. DNA of the CDR3: TGTGCCAGCAGTGATGAGGGTTTGGGAGATACGCAGTATTTT. It translates to CASSDEGLGDTQYF. Complete variable domain (other parts from reference TRBV2 and TRBJ2-3): EPEVTQTPSHQVTQMGQEVILRCVPISNHLYFYWYRQILGQKVEFLVSFYNNEISEKSEIFDDQFSVERPDGSNFTLKIRSTKLEDSAMYFCASSDEGLGDTQYFGPGTRLTVL.

This clone was recorded only once. The chain joins TRBV5-1 to TRBJ1-1; D perhaps matches TRBD1 (6 bases). Trimming removed 4 bases at V and 0 bases at J, with 7 bases between. This CDR3 is built from 13 residues. Per germline, CDR1 SGHRS and CDR2 YFSETQ. The CDR3 sequence is CASSRDMNTEAFF. The CDR3 region has the DNA TGCGCCAGCAGCAGGGACATGAACACTGAAGCTTTCTTT.

V gene TRBV2 combines with J gene TRBJ1-5, with 7 bases lining up with TRBD1. Germline CDR1 and CDR2: SNHLY and FYNNEI. V lost 2 bases and J lost 1; bases outside the gene matches: 2. The CDR3 sequence is 15 residues long. CDR3 nucleotide sequence: TGTGCCAGCAGTGAACCCAGGGGGAGCAATCAGCCCCAGCATTTT. It encodes CASSEPRGSNQPQHF.

The chain has TRBV18 and TRBJ1-5, with 7 bases that match TRBD1. Trimming at V came to 3 bases and at J to 1 base, leaving 3 bases not matched to a gene. Germline values: CDR1 KGHSH, CDR2 LQKENI. The CDR3 spans 15 residues. The CDR3 DNA is TGTGCCAGCTCACCCGACAGGGTGAGCAATCAGCCCCAGCATTTT. Translation gives CASSPDRVSNQPQHF.

J is TRBJ1-6 and V is TRBV11-2; D is perhaps TRBD1 (6 bases). CDR3 size: 16 residues. Per germline, CDR1 SGHAT and CDR2 FQNNGV. With 5 bases removed from V and 9 bases from J, the gap between germline ends came to 20 bases. CDR3 amino acids: CASSRQFIQGFSPLHF. The CDR3 nucleotides read TGTGCCAGCAGCCGTCAATTCATACAGGGATTTTCACCCCTCCACTTT.

This sequence joins TRBV29-1 and TRBJ1-1; 9 bases map to TRBD1. Losses at the gene ends were 6 bases for V and 5 bases for J; bases not matched to a gene: 10. This CDR3 region has 14 residues. Germline V gene data show CDR1 as SQVTM and CDR2 as ANQGSEA. The CDR3: CSVRPQGALTEAFF. The CDR3 nucleotides are TGCAGCGTACGCCCACAGGGGGCACTTACTGAAGCTTTCTTT.

The chain couples TRBV29-1 to TRBJ2-2; 12 positions agree with TRBD2. The CDR3 sequence is 18 residues long. The germline V gene encodes CDR1 SQVTM and CDR2 ANQGSEA. Unmatched junction bases numbered 15, after V lost 7 bases and J lost 3 bases. The CDR3 is CSARGLAGTPRDTGELFF. CDR3 bases: TGCAGCGCCCGCGGACTAGCGGGGACCCCGCGGGACACCGGGGAGCTGTTTTTT.

This clone was counted a few times. The V and J genes are TRBV6-5 and TRBJ2-7, with 8 bases aligning to TRBD2. This CDR3 is 15 amino acids long. Per germline, CDR1 MNHEY and CDR2 SVGAGI. V dropped 6 bases and J dropped 7; count of bases not matched to a gene: 14. The CDR3 DNA sequence: TGTGCCAGCAGCCCAACGGGGGGGCTCATCGGAGAGCAGTACTTC. Protein product: CASSPTGGLIGEQYF.

This clone was detected once. V is TRBV9 and J is TRBJ2-3; TRBD1 might be the D (5 bases). There are 11 residues in the CDR3. CDR1 and CDR2 (germline): SGDLS, YYNGEE. The V end was cut by 4 bases, the J end by 5 bases, with 5 bases between. This CDR3 reads CASSRGDTQYF. DNA of the CDR3: TGTGCCAGCAGCAGGGGAGATACGCAGTATTTT.

The rearrangement links TRBV30 to TRBJ1-6; the D gene is possibly TRBD1 (5 bases). CDR3 length equals 15 residues. With 4 bases removed from V and 0 bases from J, the gap between germline ends came to 10 bases. Germline CDR1 GTSNPN, CDR2 SVGIG (reference sequence). The CDR3 sequence: CAWKGHLSYNSPLHF. The CDR3 nucleotides read TGTGCCTGGAAAGGACATCTCTCCTATAATTCACCCCTCCACTTT.

The V and J genes are TRBV10-3 and TRBJ2-3, with D unresolved. The CDR3 runs to 13 residues. CDR1 ENHRY and CDR2 SYGVKD come from the germline V gene. The ends were cut back, 8 bases at V and 0 bases at J, with 9 bases in the middle. For the CDR3, the DNA is TGTGCCATCGCGGCGTATAGCACAGATACGCAGTATTTT. It is translated as CAIAAYSTDTQYF.